The following is a T cell receptor (beta chain) sequence with its context. Its antigen remains unknown. Distinct nucleotide sequences in the sample also encode this CDR3. The protocol was immunoSEQ multiplex PCR, while the TCRdb copy is restricted to in-frame clones and leaves out a portion. The sample has about 2 million clones, less than 95% seen once. The entry originates in a study of shared clonotypes between healthy human individuals. Turning to the study itself: Used for every donor were three CD4 naive, three CD4 memory, two CD8 naive and one CD8 memory plate.

CD45RO-negative, CCR7-selected cells formed the naive CD8 fraction, which excluded terminally differentiated effector memory CD45RA+ cells. Everyone who donated was a Caucasian adult who lived in Nashville, Tennessee. CDR3 length: 13 residues. Trimming took 3 bases from V and 3 from J, leaving 9 bases between them. Per the germline V gene, CDR1 is MGHRA and CDR2 is YSYEKL. Findings and limits, study-wide: Sorted-subset samples were not fully sequenced, rarefaction indicated.

The sample consisted of naive CD8+ T cells sorted from blood. The rearrangement links TRBV4-1 to TRBJ2-7, with a weak D call TRBD2 (6 bases). This clonotype originated in a young man in good health. The DNA for the CDR3 is TGCGCCAGCAGCCACCCCGGGAGCTACGAGCAGTACTTC. It translates to CASSHPGSYEQYF.